This T cell receptor beta chain was sequenced for a study of blood T cell repertoires in COVID-19. In the original analysis: The assay estimated nucleated cells by amplifying reference gene primers. Profiling relied on immunoSEQ multiplex PCR, and the TCRdb table lists in-frame clones only, not all of them. Clonal size and the V and J genes are those of that table, whereas D and trimming came from the DNA. The sample holds around 450,000 clones; around 90% are singletons and the top ten take 0.65% to 0.9%. Adults between roughly 18 and 90 years of age took part from under 25 US areas. CDR1 is MRHNA and CDR2 is SNTAGT in the germline V gene. This CDR3 spans 13 amino acids. V shed 2 bases and J shed 2 bases, with 6 bases lying between them.

The rearrangement uses TRBV6-4 and TRBJ1-1; the D is unclear. This clonotype was obtained from a woman between 18 and 30 years old who had recovered from COVID-19. The source material was PBMCs or T cells enriched from blood (not recorded which). For the CDR3, the DNA is TGTGCCAGCAGTGACGAGTCTAACACTGAAGCTTTCTTT. Amino acid sequence: CASSDESNTEAFF.